This TCR beta chain was sequenced for a study of T-cell reconstitution after alpha-beta-depleted transplantation in children. Broader study findings: Expanded clones from the graft, numbering several hundred, reportedly supplied alpha-beta T cells about two months after transplant. Fresh T-cell production supplied most of the T-cell counts and diversity seen one year after transplant. Several patients had high TCRbeta diversity at day 60; it came from surviving recipient T cells and thymic progenitors.

This clonotype turned up a few times. Its matching antigen is unknown. CDR1 and CDR2 (germline): LGHDT, YNNKEL (reference sequence). J lost 5 bases, V lost 0 bases, and 0 bases had no gene match. The CDR3 extends over 13 amino acids. Unique molecular identifiers were used in preparing the TCRbeta library. TCRdb passed the PCR reads through MiXCR, listing each CDR3 protein once. Altogether 800,000 to 1,000,000 distinct CDR3 sequences are present, around 30% being singletons, with the ten largest covering about 28%. The source is a boy less than two years old who had a stem cell transplant for SCID, so the T cells may come from the graft donor. The chain combines TRBV3-1 with TRBJ2-7; the match to TRBD2 covers 8 bases. Sequences were derived from PBMCs, mostly from graft donor cells, sampled 360 days after TCRalphabeta/CD19-depleted stem cell transplant. The CDR3: CASSQEAGDEQYF. The CDR3 DNA follows: TGTGCCAGCAGCCAAGAAGCGGGGGACGAGCAGTACTTC.